The next 14 T cell receptor beta chains were all read from a single sample in a study of blood T cell repertoires in COVID-19. Data came from immunoSEQ multiplex PCR; TCRdb stores just in-frame clones and leaves some out. This table holds under 350,000 clones, around nine tenths found once. The specimen was peripheral blood. These receptors all come from a man aged 40-49 years with acute or convalescent COVID-19.

The CDR3 bases are TGTGCCAGCAGCGACATGAGGGGGACCGGGGAGCTGTTTTTT. The encoded protein is CASSDMRGTGELFF. The chain couples TRBV9 to TRBJ2-2; tentatively, D is TRBD1 (6 bases). Trimming shortened V by 3 bases and J by 5 bases, and 11 bases separated the two germline ends. Germline CDR1 reads SGDLS; CDR2 reads YYNGEE. The CDR3 is 14 residues long.

The sample holds one count of this clone. The chain couples TRBV11-2 to TRBJ1-2; TRBD1 matches at 8 bases. This CDR3 has 16 amino acids. Trimming cost V 3 bases and J 8 bases; bases outside gene matches: 14. Germline assignment: CDR1 SGHAT and CDR2 FQNNGV. Here the CDR3 reads CASSLGDNRGFQGYTF. CDR3 DNA sequence: TGTGCCAGCAGCTTGGGTGACAACAGGGGGTTCCAGGGCTACACCTTC.

This chain links TRBV14 with TRBJ2-7, with D possibly being TRBD2 (7 bases). V shed 5 bases and J shed 0 bases, with 20 bases lying between them. Germline CDR1 is SGHDN and CDR2 is FVKESK. This CDR3 spans 17 amino acids. The CDR3 sequence: CASSFGGGRMSSYEQYF. Written as DNA, the CDR3 is TGTGCCAGCAGCTTTGGGGGGGGGCGGATGAGCTCCTACGAGCAGTACTTC.

The chain links TRBV25-1 to TRBJ1-2, with a tentative D call TRBD1 (5 bases). V was shortened by 6 bases and J by 6 bases, with 14 bases between the two germline ends. The CDR3 totals 13 residues. From germline, CDR1 is MGHDK and CDR2 SYGVNS. CDR3 in DNA: TGTGCCAGCAGCAGGGCCACGAAGGATGGCTACACCTTC. Its protein is CASSRATKDGYTF.

This clone was observed a single time. CDR3 nucleotide sequence: TGTGCCAGCTCCGTCGCGAGCTCTCGTGCTGAAGCTTTCTTT. As protein: CASSVASSRAEAFF. The chain carries TRBV18 and TRBJ1-1; D not certain. Germline V gene sequence: CDR1 KGHSH, CDR2 LQKENI. The CDR3 extends over 14 amino acids. V gave up 6 bases and J gave up 6 bases, with 17 bases separating them.

The CDR3 here is CASSPRTSGGHRDTQYF. The CDR3, as DNA: TGTGCCAGCAGCCCGAGGACTAGCGGGGGCCATAGAGATACGCAGTATTTT. The chain combines TRBV7-3 with TRBJ2-3; 13 bases line up with TRBD2. CDR1 SGHTA and CDR2 FQGTGA come from the germline V gene. V was clipped by 5 bases and J by 5 bases; unmatched bases: 10. The CDR3 is made up of 17 amino acids.

This chain uses TRBV9 with TRBJ1-2, with D tentatively TRBD1 (6 bases). The CDR3 runs 14 residues. Deletions cut 4 bases from V and 4 bases from J, with 14 bases between. The germline V gene has CDR1 SGDLS and CDR2 YYNGEE. The CDR3 loop reads CASSPQGGVYGYTF. CDR3 sequence (DNA): TGTGCCAGCAGCCCTCAAGGGGGGGTCTATGGCTACACCTTC.

This clone was counted once. The chain is built from TRBV7-2 and TRBJ1-1, with no clear D. This CDR3 contains 13 residues. The V end lost 4 bases, the J end lost 1 base, and 7 bases lay between the germline ends. Germline assignment: CDR1 SGHTA and CDR2 FQGNSA. The CDR3 is CASSSLRNTEAFF. In nucleotides, the CDR3 is TGTGCCAGCAGCTCACTACGGAACACTGAAGCTTTCTTT.

The CDR3: CASSPTSLPEQYF. For the CDR3, the DNA is TGTGCCAGCTCACCGACTTCCCTCCCCGAGCAGTACTTC. The chain employs TRBV18 and TRBJ2-7; D is unclear. The CDR3 covers 13 residues. Germline values: CDR1 KGHSH, CDR2 LQKENI. V dropped 3 bases and J dropped 6 bases, with 12 bases sitting between them.

A single count supports this clone. This chain links TRBV11-2 with TRBJ2-2; the match to TRBD1 covers 8 bases. CDR1 and CDR2 from the germline V gene are SGHAT and FQNNGV. The CDR3 is 16 residues long. J was trimmed by 4 bases and V by 3 bases; bases with no gene match: 7. The CDR3 spells CASSFGQGRLTGELFF. The DNA of the CDR3 is TGTGCCAGCAGCTTCGGACAGGGTAGACTCACCGGGGAGCTGTTTTTT.

The chain carries TRBV7-8 and TRBJ1-6; D possibly corresponds to TRBD1 (6 bases). The V gene's germline CDR1 is SGHVS and CDR2 FQNEAQ. This CDR3 comprises 19 residues. Between the trimmed V and J ends, which lost 0 bases and 0 bases, there was a span of 15 bases. This chain's CDR3 is CASSLALDSQSSYNSPLHF. CDR3 bases: TGTGCCAGCAGCTTAGCGCTGGACAGTCAGAGCTCCTATAATTCACCCCTCCACTTT.

J is TRBJ2-2 and V is TRBV5-4; 10 bases line up with TRBD1. The germline V gene has CDR1 SGHNT and CDR2 YYREEE (reference sequence). CDR3 length: 17 amino acids. Trimming cost V 4 bases and J 7 bases; bases outside gene matches: 13. CDR3 in DNA: TGTGCCAGCAGCCCCTCCCCGGGACAGGGGCGTATCGGGGAGCTGTTTTTT. Protein: CASSPSPGQGRIGELFF.

The chain couples TRBV18 to TRBJ2-3, with a possible D match to TRBD1 (6 bases). Per the germline V gene, CDR1 is KGHSH and CDR2 is LQKENI. CDR3 length equals 14 residues. The V and J ends lost 3 bases and 4 bases respectively, with 11 bases between them. CDR3 loop: CASSPYRAADTQYF. Written as DNA, the CDR3 is TGTGCCAGCTCACCCTACAGGGCCGCAGATACGCAGTATTTT. Looking up the rest from reference TRBV18 and TRBJ2-3 gives the full variable domain: NAGVMQNPRHLVRRRGQEARLRCSPMKGHSHVYWYRQLPEEGLKFMVYLQKENIIDESGMPKERFSAEFPKEGPSILRIQQVVRGDSAAYFCASSPYRAADTQYFGPGTRLTVL.

V is TRBV10-3 and J is TRBJ1-2; tentatively, D is TRBD1 (6 bases). Germline V gives CDR1 ENHRY, CDR2 SYGVKD. There are 14 residues in the CDR3. V was shortened by 3 bases and J by 8 bases, with 16 bases between the two germline ends. In DNA form, the CDR3 reads TGTGCCATCAGTGAACAGGTCCCCAGGGGAGGCTACACCTTC. This translates into CAISEQVPRGGYTF.